This passage covers 9 T cell receptor beta chains from one sample sequenced in a study of T cells in tumors after PD-1 blockade. TCRdb keeps only in-frame clones here, not all; method: immunoSEQ multiplex PCR. The table records almost 35,000 clones, around 72% of them present only once. This sample comprised PBMCs, obtained after anti-PD-1 treatment. The receptors stem from a human donor with basal cell carcinoma.

The chain uses TRBV28 and TRBJ1-1; maybe TRBD1 (6 bases). The V end was cut by 7 bases, the J end by 1 base, with 16 bases between. Germline-derived CDR1 and CDR2 are MDHEN and SYDVKM. This CDR3 has 15 amino acids. The CDR3 loop is CASTRGGGANTEAFF. The CDR3 DNA sequence: TGTGCCAGCACCCGAGGTGGGGGGGCGAACACTGAAGCTTTCTTT.

V usage is TRBV2 and J usage is TRBJ2-2; TRBD1 matches 8 bases. Unmatched junction bases numbered 1, after V lost 4 bases and J lost 0 bases. The CDR3 consists of 15 residues. Germline V gives CDR1 SNHLY, CDR2 FYNNEI. This CDR3 reads CASSGTGTNTGELFF. Here the CDR3 DNA reads TGTGCCAGCAGTGGGACAGGGACGAACACCGGGGAGCTGTTTTTT.

This chain connects TRBV24-1 to TRBJ2-1; 10 bases fit TRBD2. Germline assignment: CDR1 KGHDR and CDR2 SFDVKD. The CDR3 totals 16 residues. V was clipped by 9 bases and J by 2 bases; unmatched bases: 9. CDR3 bases: TGTGCCACCGCCACTAGCGGGATGGACCCCTACAATGAGCAGTTCTTC. Protein sequence: CATATSGMDPYNEQFF.

The chain employs TRBV30 and TRBJ1-2; D unresolved. Germline values: CDR1 GTSNPN, CDR2 SVGIG (reference sequence). The germline V and J ends were trimmed by 5 bases and 4 bases, with 11 bases remaining between them. CDR3 size: 12 residues. The CDR3 sequence: CAWGRFSYGYTF. The CDR3 DNA reads as TGTGCCTGGGGTCGGTTTAGCTATGGCTACACCTTC.

The CDR3: CAWGEGAQNEQFF. DNA of the CDR3: TGTGCCTGGGGTGAGGGCGCTCAGAATGAGCAGTTCTTC. The gene calls are TRBV30 and TRBJ2-1, with a tentative D call TRBD2 (5 bases). In germline, CDR1 is GTSNPN, CDR2 SVGIG (reference sequence). Trimming shortened V by 5 bases and J by 7 bases, and 15 bases separated the two germline ends. The length of the CDR3 is 13 residues. Full variable domain (rest looked up from reference TRBV30 and TRBJ2-1): SQTIHQWPATLVQPVGSPLSLECTVEGTSNPNLYWYRQAAGRGLQLLFYSVGIGQISSEVPQNLSASRPQDRQFILSSKKLLLSDSGFYLCAWGEGAQNEQFFGPGTRLTVL.

This chain links TRBV4-3 with TRBJ1-2, with 10 bases identical to TRBD1. The CDR3 covers 14 residues. CDR1 is LGHNA, CDR2 YSLEER, per germline. Trimming cost V 3 bases and J 7 bases; bases outside gene matches: 5. CDR3 sequence: CASSHDRGQGGYTF. CDR3 DNA: TGCGCCAGCAGCCATGACAGGGGGCAGGGTGGCTACACCTTC.

In this sample, this clone turned up a few times. This rearrangement joins TRBV6-2 or TRBV6-3 to TRBJ2-7; D is possibly TRBD2 (5 bases). Trimming took off 4 bases at V and 9 bases at J, with 13 bases between the two ends. The germline gives CDR1 MNHEY, CDR2 SVGEGT. The CDR3 is made up of 12 amino acids. In nucleotides, the CDR3 is TGTGCCAGCAGTTCAACTAGAGTTGGGCAGTACTTC. Protein sequence: CASSSTRVGQYF.

The sample holds a few counts of this clone. The chain links TRBV7-3 to TRBJ1-1, with no clear D. V was trimmed by 2 bases and J by 5 bases, leaving 6 bases between them. The CDR3 loop spans 12 amino acids. Per germline, CDR1 SGHTA and CDR2 FQGTGA. In DNA, the CDR3 is TGTGCCAGCAGCTTAGCCGGGACTGAAGCTTTCTTT. It yields the protein CASSLAGTEAFF.

The chain links TRBV7-9 to TRBJ1-2; TRBD1 agrees at 7 bases. This CDR3 comprises 15 residues. J was trimmed by 4 bases and V by 8 bases; bases with no gene match: 13. The germline gives CDR1 SEHNR, CDR2 FQNEAQ (reference sequence). Here the CDR3 reads CASPSSGTDSYGYTF. The CDR3 nucleotides are TGTGCCAGCCCCTCCTCTGGGACAGACTCCTATGGCTACACCTTC.